This T cell receptor (beta chain) originates from a study of blood T cells in healthy people across ages. The study's findings and limits: Both higher diversity and more naive CD4+ cells marked long-lived donors when set against aged donors. Changes seen in expanded clonotypes were possibly confounded by donor CMV status left unknown.

Combining a sample-barcoded 5' primer with a J-beta primer mix, a second PCR ran for roughly 7 to 11 cycles. TCRdb re-analysed the 5' RACE reads in MiXCR, keeping a single row per CDR3 protein. The table lists about 930,000 distinct CDR3 sequences, approximately 32% of them singletons. Trimming cost V 5 bases and J 4 bases; bases outside gene matches: 6. This CDR3 region has 15 residues. The germline V gene encodes CDR1 SGHTA and CDR2 FQGTGA. Caucasian individuals from Russia who were healthy and aged about 6 to 95 acted as donors. About this clonotype itself: Its target is not known.

The data were also submitted as part of a second study, on T cells of mothers and their children. This second study notes: M1S, a second-PCR primer, added sample barcodes and 2-4 random nucleotides.

The chain is built from TRBV7-3 and TRBJ2-3, with 10 bases matching TRBD2. The receptor's source is a woman in her forties in good health. The sample consisted of blood. CDR3 in DNA: TGTGCCAGCAGCCAAAGCGGGGGGGCCGCAGATACGCAGTATTTT. Translated: CASSQSGGAADTQYF.